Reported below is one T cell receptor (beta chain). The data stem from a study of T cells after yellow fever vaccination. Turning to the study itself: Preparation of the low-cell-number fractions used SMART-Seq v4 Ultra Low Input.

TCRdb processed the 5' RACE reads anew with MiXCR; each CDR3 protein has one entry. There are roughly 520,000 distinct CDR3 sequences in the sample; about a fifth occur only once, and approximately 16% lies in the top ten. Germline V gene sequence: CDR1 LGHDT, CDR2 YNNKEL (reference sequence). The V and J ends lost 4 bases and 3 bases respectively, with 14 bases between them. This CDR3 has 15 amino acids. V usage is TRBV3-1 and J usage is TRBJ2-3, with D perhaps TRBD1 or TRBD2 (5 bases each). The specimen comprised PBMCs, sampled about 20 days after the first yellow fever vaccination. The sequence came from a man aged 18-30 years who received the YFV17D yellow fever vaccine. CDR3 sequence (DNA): TGTGCCAGCAGCCCGGGGTTTGGGGGAACAGATACGCAGTATTTT. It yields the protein CASSPGFGGTDTQYF.